This TCR beta chain appears in the sequencing data of a study of CD8+ T cells in alopecia areata. This clone was counted a few times. Its antigen is not identified. The junction had 9 bases not matched to a gene; V was cut back by 5 bases and J by 5 bases. The CDR3 length is 15 residues. Germline values: CDR1 SGHAT, CDR2 FQNNGV. Whole-study findings and limits: Possibly as an HLA-related effect, TCR sharing across patients appeared less clear than in mice. Sequence data from scalp samples additionally include resident alphabeta T cells of normal skin.

RNA extraction was followed by reverse transcription into cDNA, which acted as the sequencing template. The method was immunoSEQ multiplex PCR; TCRdb's version includes in-frame clones alone and lacks a portion of them. The data contain about 200,000 clones, around 50% of them seen just once; the ten biggest clones take up 4% to 6%. The source of this sequence is a human donor in good health. The sequenced material came from CD8+ T cells sorted from blood. The V gene is TRBV11-2, the J gene TRBJ2-3; 8 nucleotides align to TRBD2. The CDR3 nucleotides are TGTGCCAGCAGCGTGCGACTAGCGATAGGAGATACGCAGTATTTT. The encoded protein is CASSVRLAIGDTQYF.